Sequencing of this TCR beta chain was carried out in a study of vaccination effects on CD4 cells after COVID-19. Study-level points and caveats: The authors studied few convalescent patients and collected no early post-infection timepoints.

Concerning this clone itself: Its antigen remains unidentified.

Repertoires were generated with immunoSEQ multiplex PCR, while TCRdb's copy carries only in-frame clones and drops some. The sample contains around 59,000 clones, just under 80% of which appear only once. The ViraFEST assay expanded antigen-specific CD4+ T cells with viral peptide pools before sequencing. Isolation of CD4+ T cells took place after 10 to 11 days of culture. Of the BNT162b2 and mRNA-1273 vaccines, participants received two doses of one or the other. This CDR3 contains 14 residues. The ends were cut back, 6 bases at V and 4 bases at J, with 15 bases in the middle. Looked up from germline, CDR1 is LNHDA and CDR2 is SQIVND (reference sequence).

This material consisted of CD4+ T cells from PBMCs cultured with HCoV-OC43 spike peptides, taken after COVID-19 vaccination. Described subset: HCoV-OC43 spike overlapping peptide pool stimulation. The TCR sequence derives from a human donor who received a COVID-19 vaccine. The chain links TRBV19 to TRBJ1-2, with D possibly being TRBD1 (5 bases). The CDR3 DNA is TGTGCCAGTAGAAGTAGGGGTTTCGTCTATGGCTACACCTTC. It encodes CASRSRGFVYGYTF.